These 8 T cell receptor beta chains were sequenced from one sample in a study of T cell changes during pregnancy in multiple sclerosis. Profiling relied on immunoSEQ multiplex PCR, and the TCRdb table lists in-frame clones only, not all of them. The table has approximately 51,000 clones, approximately 93% seen once. The sequenced sample was peripheral blood, obtained in the second trimester of pregnancy. The source is a female donor with multiple sclerosis, enrolled in a pregnancy study.

This chain links TRBV9 with TRBJ2-2; the D is unclear. CDR1 SGDLS and CDR2 YYNGEE come from the germline V gene. The CDR3 is 13 amino acids. V gave up 0 bases and J gave up 6 bases, with 6 bases separating them. CDR3 amino acids: CASSVELSGELFF. In DNA, the CDR3 is TGTGCCAGCAGCGTAGAACTTTCCGGGGAGCTGTTTTTT.

V usage is TRBV30 and J usage is TRBJ1-2, with a weak D call TRBD1 (5 bases). CDR1 is GTSNPN, CDR2 SVGIG, per germline (reference sequence). V lost 2 bases, J lost 1 base, and 17 bases lay in between. This CDR3 spans 16 amino acids. The CDR3: CAWSLAGLGFNYGYTF. In nucleotides, the CDR3 is TGTGCCTGGAGTCTGGCAGGGCTGGGGTTTAACTATGGCTACACCTTC.

The chain has TRBV2 and TRBJ1-1; D is ambiguous. The CDR3 spans 14 residues. Trimming cost V 3 bases and J 3 bases, with 11 bases left between them. Germline lookup yields CDR1 SNHLY and CDR2 FYNNEI. The CDR3 protein is CASSEGTQDTEAFF. The CDR3 DNA is TGTGCCAGCAGTGAGGGCACTCAGGACACTGAAGCTTTCTTT.

The chain joins TRBV5-1 to TRBJ1-3; D is unclear. The germline V gene has CDR1 SGHRS and CDR2 YFSETQ. V was shortened by 0 bases and J by 0 bases, with 7 bases between the two germline ends. This CDR3 region has 15 residues. In DNA form, the CDR3 reads TGCGCCAGCAGCTTGGATCGGTACTCTGGAAACACCATATATTTT. Amino acid sequence: CASSLDRYSGNTIYF.

The rearrangement joins TRBV6-5 to TRBJ2-5; possible D gene TRBD1, 6 bases. This CDR3 region has 11 residues. Germline V gene sequence: CDR1 MNHEY, CDR2 SVGAGI. V lost 8 bases to trimming and J lost 9 bases, with 13 bases between them. The CDR3 coding sequence is TGTGCCAGCGCACAGGGATCGGCCCAGTACTTC. It yields the protein CASAQGSAQYF.

CDR3 bases: TGTGCCTGCAACACCTATGGCTACACCTTC. Translation gives CACNTYGYTF. V gene TRBV30 combines with J gene TRBJ1-2; no reliable D call. Germline V gene sequence: CDR1 GTSNPN, CDR2 SVGIG (reference sequence). Trimming shortened V by 6 bases and J by 4 bases, and 6 bases separated the two germline ends. The CDR3 is 10 residues long.

This chain joins TRBV7-3 and TRBJ2-1; 8 bases align to TRBD1. The CDR3 loop spans 13 amino acids. J gave up 9 bases and V 5 bases, and 6 bases lay outside the gene matches. The germline V gene encodes CDR1 SGHTA and CDR2 FQGTGA. The CDR3 coding sequence is TGTGCCAGCAGCCGAGGACAGGGCGGTGAGCAGTTCTTC. It yields the protein CASSRGQGGEQFF.

The rearrangement links TRBV9 to TRBJ1-1, with TRBD1 matching 11 bases. J lost 3 bases, V lost 4 bases, and 8 bases had no gene match. Germline V CDR1 and CDR2: SGDLS, YYNGEE. This CDR3 has 16 residues. The DNA for the CDR3 is TGTGCCAGCAGCCTCAGGGGGGGACAGGGGGACACTGAAGCTTTCTTT. It encodes CASSLRGGQGDTEAFF.